This entry lists 4 T cell receptor beta chains sequenced from one sample in a study of T-cell memory formation after mild COVID-19. TCRdb re-derived calls from the 5' RACE reads in MiXCR, one entry per CDR3 protein. Among 110,000 to 150,000 distinct CDR3 sequences listed, approximately 26% were seen once. The sample taken for sequencing was PBMCs or a T cell subset sorted from them (not recorded which). The receptors were gathered from an adult woman who had mild COVID-19 (a few samples of this study predate the infection). Cell type and time point are not known.

This clonotype was observed a few times. V gene TRBV7-6 combines with J gene TRBJ2-1; 11 nucleotides align to TRBD1. The V gene's germline CDR1 is SGHVS and CDR2 FNYEAQ. There are 18 residues in the CDR3. V gave up 5 bases and J gave up 8 bases; unmatched junction bases: 17. The CDR3 nucleotides read TGTGCCAGCAGCACCATAGGGGGTGAGGACAGGGGGCTGGATGAGCAGTTCTTC. This gives the protein CASSTIGGEDRGLDEQFF.

The J gene is TRBJ2-7, the V gene TRBV24-1, with D unresolved. The germline CDR1 and CDR2 sequences are KGHDR and SFDVKD. V lost 5 bases to trimming and J lost 2 bases, with 12 bases between them. This CDR3 has 14 amino acids. The chain's CDR3 is CATSGGIDTYEQYF. The CDR3 bases are TGTGCCACCAGTGGGGGTATAGACACCTACGAGCAGTACTTC.

The chain uses TRBV5-1 and TRBJ2-7; 8 bases align to TRBD2. V shed 0 bases and J 3 bases; nucleotides not matched to a gene: 5. In germline, CDR1 is SGHRS, CDR2 YFSETQ. The CDR3 runs 15 residues. CDR3 in amino acids: CASSLGLGRDYEQYF. The CDR3 DNA is TGCGCCAGCAGCTTGGGTCTCGGGAGGGACTACGAGCAGTACTTC.

This clonotype occurred a few times. This chain connects TRBV11-2 to TRBJ2-1; TRBD1 matches 11 bases. The CDR3 has 15 residues. Germline CDR1 reads SGHAT; CDR2 reads FQNNGV. J gave up 5 bases and V 5 bases, and 5 bases lay outside the gene matches. This CDR3 is CASSLGTGGHNEQFF. CDR3 DNA: TGTGCCAGCAGCCTAGGGACAGGGGGACACAATGAGCAGTTCTTC. Using reference TRBV11-2 and TRBJ2-1 for the parts outside the CDR3, the full variable domain is EAGVAQSPRYKIIEKRQSVAFWCNPISGHATLYWYQQILGQGPKLLIQFQNNGVVDDSQLPKDRFSAERLKGVDSTLKIQPAKLEDSAVYLCASSLGTGGHNEQFFGPGTRLTVL.